The sequence of this T cell receptor (beta chain) was determined in a study of STAT5B mutations in CD4+ large granular lymphocyte leukemia. Study results and caveats: Around 25% of private leukemic clonotypes occurred rarely in other patients' non-leukemic repertoires. Without putative leukemic clones, patient CD4-sorted repertoires remained more clonal than healthy CD4+ repertoires.

J was trimmed by 5 bases and V by 5 bases; bases with no gene match: 7. This CDR3 has 15 residues. In germline, CDR1 is SSHAT, CDR2 FNYEAQ (reference sequence). Original processing notes: A productive frequency of 2.59 x 10-5 was the lowest detectable. The data were produced by immunoSEQ multiplex PCR, yet TCRdb's version contains in-frame clones alone and is incomplete. V, J and clone size are those of that table, while D and trimming were read from the DNA. Among roughly 46,000 clones listed, 80% to 85% were seen once. As concerns this clone: Antigen specificity is unknown.

The TCR sequence derives from a human donor in good health. This sequence joins TRBV7-7 and TRBJ2-1; 9 nucleotides line up with TRBD2. Source material: CD4+ T cells from blood buffy coats. CDR3 sequence reads: CASSPDSGGDNEQFF. CDR3 nucleotide sequence: TGTGCCAGCAGCCCGGATAGCGGGGGAGACAATGAGCAGTTCTTC.